A selection of T cell receptor beta chains follows, all from one sample in a study of Ad26.COV2.S vaccination and SARS-CoV-2 variants. Method: immunoSEQ multiplex PCR; TCRdb's copy keeps in-frame clones and lacks some. The profile shows around 450,000 clones, roughly nine tenths of them singletons. Sequences were derived from peripheral blood, sampled in a trial of Ad26.COV2.S vaccine versus placebo. Source of these receptors: a person between 18 and 65 years old who received the Ad26.COV2.S COVID-19 vaccine or a placebo. The CDR3 runs from the conserved cysteine through the conserved F or W. The order of the fields is D gene, J gene, clone size, CDR3 length, V gene, CDR3 DNA, CDR3 protein. The D gene is left open where the match is weak. Size tells how often a clone was seen (once, few, many) or the class of an expanded clone, and some rows leave it out.

NA TRBJ1-2 NA 12 TRBV7-9 TGTGCCAGCAGCCTCCCGATAGGAGGCTACACCTTC CASSLPIGGYTF
TRBD1 TRBJ2-7 NA 14 TRBV27 TGTGCCAGCAGTATGACAGGGGAGGTCTACGAGCAGTACTTC CASSMTGEVYEQYF
TRBD1 TRBJ2-2 few 13 TRBV12-3/TRBV12-4 TGTGCCAGCCGGCGGACAGGCATCGGGGAGCTGTTTTTT CASRRTGIGELFF
NA TRBJ2-3 once 12 TRBV5-1 TGCGCCAGCAGCCCAGACTCAGATACGCAGTATTTT CASSPDSDTQYF
NA TRBJ1-5 few 15 TRBV7-8 TGTGCCAGCAGCTTAGGTTCGTTCGGTAGTCAGCCCCAGCATTTT CASSLGSFGSQPQHF
NA TRBJ1-1 NA 13 TRBV6-5 TGTGCCAGCACCGGCGGGGTTTGGGCTGAAGCTTTCTTT CASTGGVWAEAFF
TRBD1 TRBJ2-7 NA 17 TRBV6-2/TRBV6-3 TGTGCCAGCAGTTTAGACACTCTCCGGGACAGGCCCTACGAGCAGTACTTC CASSLDTLRDRPYEQYF
NA TRBJ1-2 NA 15 TRBV29-1 TGCAGCGTCCCTAAGTTGGACCGCCCTGGCTATGGCTACACCTTC CSVPKLDRPGYGYTF
NA TRBJ2-5 NA 10 TRBV29-1 TGCAGCGCTAACCAAGAGACCCAGTACTTC CSANQETQYF
NA TRBJ2-1 NA 12 TRBV18 TGTGCTACGACAGGCCAGGCTCTCGAGCAGTTCTTC CATTGQALEQFF
NA TRBJ1-2 NA 11 TRBV10-3 TGTGCCATCAGTGAGGGGGGAGGCTACACCTTC CAISEGGGYTF
NA TRBJ2-3 NA 15 TRBV18 TGTGCCAGCTCACCACCGAAACTACCTACAGATACGCAGTATTTT CASSPPKLPTDTQYF
TRBD1 TRBJ2-2 NA 19 TRBV5-1 TGCGCCAGCAGCTTAGGCCCTTCAAACAGGGGGCGCCGGACCGGGGAGCTGTTTTTT CASSLGPSNRGRRTGELFF
NA TRBJ2-4 once 14 TRBV7-9 TGTGCCAGCAGCTTACAAGAGGGGGAGCACATTCAGTACTTC CASSLQEGEHIQYF
TRBD1 TRBJ2-3 NA 15 TRBV19 TGTGCCAGTCGGGTCTTGGGACAGGTGACAGATACGCAGTATTTT CASRVLGQVTDTQYF
TRBD1 TRBJ2-3 NA 14 TRBV5-5 TGTGCCAGCAACAGCGGACAGGTGACAGATACGCAGTATTTT CASNSGQVTDTQYF
NA TRBJ2-2 NA 16 TRBV27 TGTGCCAGCAGCCGAACCCCCAAGTTGTCATCCGGGGAGCTGTTTTTT CASSRTPKLSSGELFF
TRBD1 TRBJ1-1 NA 13 TRBV12-3/TRBV12-4 TGTGCCAGCGTGGGACAGGCGAACACTGAAGCTTTCTTT CASVGQANTEAFF
NA TRBJ2-3 NA 14 TRBV7-2 TGTGCCAGCAGCTTAGGCCCACTTGGAGATACGCAGTATTTT CASSLGPLGDTQYF
TRBD1 TRBJ2-1 NA 15 TRBV6-5 TGTGCCAGCAGTCGAGCAGGGACAGGGCACAATGAGCAGTTCTTC CASSRAGTGHNEQFF